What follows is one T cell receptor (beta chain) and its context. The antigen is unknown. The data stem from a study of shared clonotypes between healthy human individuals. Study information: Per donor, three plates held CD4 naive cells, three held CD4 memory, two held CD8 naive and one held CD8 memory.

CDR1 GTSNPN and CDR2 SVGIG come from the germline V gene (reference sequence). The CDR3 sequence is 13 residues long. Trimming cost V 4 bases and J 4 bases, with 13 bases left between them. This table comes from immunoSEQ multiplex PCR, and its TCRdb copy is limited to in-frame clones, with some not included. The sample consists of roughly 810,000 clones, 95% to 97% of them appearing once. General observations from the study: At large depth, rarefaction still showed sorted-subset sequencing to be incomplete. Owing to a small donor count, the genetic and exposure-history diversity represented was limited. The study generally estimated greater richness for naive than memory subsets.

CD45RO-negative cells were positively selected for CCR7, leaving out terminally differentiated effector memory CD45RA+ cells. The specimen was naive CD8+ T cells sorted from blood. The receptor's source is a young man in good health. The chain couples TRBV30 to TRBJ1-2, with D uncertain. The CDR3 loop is CAWNDGGPYGYTF. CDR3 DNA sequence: TGTGCCTGGAACGATGGAGGGCCCTATGGCTACACCTTC.